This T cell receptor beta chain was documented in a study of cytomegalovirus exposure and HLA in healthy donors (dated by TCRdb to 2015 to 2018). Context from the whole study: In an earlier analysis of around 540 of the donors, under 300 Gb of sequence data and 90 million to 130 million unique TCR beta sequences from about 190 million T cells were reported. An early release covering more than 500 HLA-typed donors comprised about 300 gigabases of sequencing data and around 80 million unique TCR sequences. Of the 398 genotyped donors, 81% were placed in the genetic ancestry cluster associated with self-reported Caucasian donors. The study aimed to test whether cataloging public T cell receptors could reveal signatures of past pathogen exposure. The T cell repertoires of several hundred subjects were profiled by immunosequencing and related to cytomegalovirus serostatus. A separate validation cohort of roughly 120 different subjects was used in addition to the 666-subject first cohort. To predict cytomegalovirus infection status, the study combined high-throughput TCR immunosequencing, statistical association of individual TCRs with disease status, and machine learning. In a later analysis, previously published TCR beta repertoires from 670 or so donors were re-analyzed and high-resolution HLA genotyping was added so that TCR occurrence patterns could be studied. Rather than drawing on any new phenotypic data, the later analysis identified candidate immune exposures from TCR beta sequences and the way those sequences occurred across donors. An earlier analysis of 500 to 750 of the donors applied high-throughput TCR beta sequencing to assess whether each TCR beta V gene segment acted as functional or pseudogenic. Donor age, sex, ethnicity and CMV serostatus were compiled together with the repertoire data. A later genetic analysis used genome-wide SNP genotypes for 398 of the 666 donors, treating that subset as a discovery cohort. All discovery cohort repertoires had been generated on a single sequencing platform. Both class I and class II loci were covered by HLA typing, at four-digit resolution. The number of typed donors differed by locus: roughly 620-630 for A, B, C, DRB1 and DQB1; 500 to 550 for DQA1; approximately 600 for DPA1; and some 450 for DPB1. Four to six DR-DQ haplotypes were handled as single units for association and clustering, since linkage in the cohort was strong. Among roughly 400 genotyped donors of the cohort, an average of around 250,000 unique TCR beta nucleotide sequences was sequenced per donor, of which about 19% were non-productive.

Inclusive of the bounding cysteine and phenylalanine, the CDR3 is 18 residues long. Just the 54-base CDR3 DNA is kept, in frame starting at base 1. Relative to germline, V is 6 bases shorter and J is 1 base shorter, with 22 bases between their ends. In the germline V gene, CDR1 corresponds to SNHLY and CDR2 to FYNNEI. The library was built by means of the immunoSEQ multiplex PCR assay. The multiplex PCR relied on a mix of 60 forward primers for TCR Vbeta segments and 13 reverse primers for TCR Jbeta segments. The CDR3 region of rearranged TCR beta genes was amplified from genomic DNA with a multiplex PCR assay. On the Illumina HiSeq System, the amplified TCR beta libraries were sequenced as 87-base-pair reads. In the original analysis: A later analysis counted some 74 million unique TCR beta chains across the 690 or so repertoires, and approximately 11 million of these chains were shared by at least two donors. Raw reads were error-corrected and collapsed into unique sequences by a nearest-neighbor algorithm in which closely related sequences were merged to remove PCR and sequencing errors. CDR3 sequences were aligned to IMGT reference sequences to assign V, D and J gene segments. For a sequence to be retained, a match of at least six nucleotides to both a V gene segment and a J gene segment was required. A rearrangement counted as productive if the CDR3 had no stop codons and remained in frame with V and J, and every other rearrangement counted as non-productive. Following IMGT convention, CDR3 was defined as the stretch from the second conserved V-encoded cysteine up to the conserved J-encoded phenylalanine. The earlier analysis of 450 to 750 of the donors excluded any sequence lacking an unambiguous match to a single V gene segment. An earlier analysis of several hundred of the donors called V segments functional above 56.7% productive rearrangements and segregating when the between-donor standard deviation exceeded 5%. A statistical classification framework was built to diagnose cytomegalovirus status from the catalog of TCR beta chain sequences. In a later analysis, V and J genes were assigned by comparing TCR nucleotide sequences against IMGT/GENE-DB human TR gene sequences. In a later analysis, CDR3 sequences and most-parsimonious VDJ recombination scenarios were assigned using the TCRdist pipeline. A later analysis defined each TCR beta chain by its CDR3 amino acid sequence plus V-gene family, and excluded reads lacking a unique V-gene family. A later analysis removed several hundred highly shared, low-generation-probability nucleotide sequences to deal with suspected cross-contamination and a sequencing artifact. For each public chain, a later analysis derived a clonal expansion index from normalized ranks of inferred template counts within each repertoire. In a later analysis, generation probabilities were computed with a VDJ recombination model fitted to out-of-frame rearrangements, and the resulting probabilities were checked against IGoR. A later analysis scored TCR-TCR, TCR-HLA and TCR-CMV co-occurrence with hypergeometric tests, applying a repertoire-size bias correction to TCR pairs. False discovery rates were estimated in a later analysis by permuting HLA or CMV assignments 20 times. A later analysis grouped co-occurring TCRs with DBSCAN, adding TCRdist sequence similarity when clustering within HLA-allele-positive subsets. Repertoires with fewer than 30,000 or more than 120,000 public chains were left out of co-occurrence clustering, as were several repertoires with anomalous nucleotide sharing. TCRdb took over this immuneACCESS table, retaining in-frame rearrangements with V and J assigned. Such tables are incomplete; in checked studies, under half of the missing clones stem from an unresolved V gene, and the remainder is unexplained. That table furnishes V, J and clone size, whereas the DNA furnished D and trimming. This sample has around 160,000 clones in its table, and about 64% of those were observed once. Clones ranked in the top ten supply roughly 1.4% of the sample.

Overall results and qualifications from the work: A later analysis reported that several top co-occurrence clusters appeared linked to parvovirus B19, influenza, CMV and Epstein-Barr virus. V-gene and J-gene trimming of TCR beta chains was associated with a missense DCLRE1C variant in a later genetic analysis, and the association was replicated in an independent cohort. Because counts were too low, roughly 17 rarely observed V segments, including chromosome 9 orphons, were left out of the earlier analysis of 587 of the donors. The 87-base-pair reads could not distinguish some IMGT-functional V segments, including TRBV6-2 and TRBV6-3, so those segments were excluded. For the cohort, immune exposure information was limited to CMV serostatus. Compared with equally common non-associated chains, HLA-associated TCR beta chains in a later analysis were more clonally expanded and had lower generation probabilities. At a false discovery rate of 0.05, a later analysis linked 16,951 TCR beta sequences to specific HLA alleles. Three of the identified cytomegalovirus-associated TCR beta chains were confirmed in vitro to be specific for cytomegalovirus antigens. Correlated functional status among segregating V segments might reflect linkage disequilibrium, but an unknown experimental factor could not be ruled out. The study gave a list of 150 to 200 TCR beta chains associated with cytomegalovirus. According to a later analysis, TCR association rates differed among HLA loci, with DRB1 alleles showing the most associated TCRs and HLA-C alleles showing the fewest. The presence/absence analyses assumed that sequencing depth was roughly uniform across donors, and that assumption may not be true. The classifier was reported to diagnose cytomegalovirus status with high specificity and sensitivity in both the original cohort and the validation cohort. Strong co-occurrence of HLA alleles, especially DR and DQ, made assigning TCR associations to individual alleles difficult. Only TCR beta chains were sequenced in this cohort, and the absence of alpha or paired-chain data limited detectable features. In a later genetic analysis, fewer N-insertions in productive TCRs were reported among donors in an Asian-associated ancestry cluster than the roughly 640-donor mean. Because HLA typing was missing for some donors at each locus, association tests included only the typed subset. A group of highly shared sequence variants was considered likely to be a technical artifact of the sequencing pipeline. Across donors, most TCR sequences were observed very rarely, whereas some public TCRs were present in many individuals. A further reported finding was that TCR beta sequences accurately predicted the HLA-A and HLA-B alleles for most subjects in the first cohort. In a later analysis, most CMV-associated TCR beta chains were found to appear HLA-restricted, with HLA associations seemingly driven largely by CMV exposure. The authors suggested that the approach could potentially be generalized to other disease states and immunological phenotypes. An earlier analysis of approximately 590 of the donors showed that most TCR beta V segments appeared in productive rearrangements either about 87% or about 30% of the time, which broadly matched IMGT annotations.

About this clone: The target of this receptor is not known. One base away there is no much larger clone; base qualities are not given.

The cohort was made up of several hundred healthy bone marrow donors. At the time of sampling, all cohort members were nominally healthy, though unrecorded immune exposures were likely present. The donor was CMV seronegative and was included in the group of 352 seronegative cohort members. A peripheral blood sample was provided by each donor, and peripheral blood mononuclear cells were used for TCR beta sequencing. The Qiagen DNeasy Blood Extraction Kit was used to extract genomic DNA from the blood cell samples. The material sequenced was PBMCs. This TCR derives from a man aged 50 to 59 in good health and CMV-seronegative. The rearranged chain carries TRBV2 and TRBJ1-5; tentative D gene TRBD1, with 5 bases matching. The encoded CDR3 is CASRSELGGFGSNQPQHF. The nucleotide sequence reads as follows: TGTGCCAGCAGGTCTGAACTGGGGGGTTTCGGGAGCAATCAGCCCCAGCATTTT.